This T cell receptor (beta chain) was identified in a study of T cells in Graves' hyperthyroidism and ophthalmopathy. Study-wide results and limits: A model using 13 V-J features told ophthalmopathy apart from stable hyperthyroidism. The model foresaw ophthalmopathy a median approximately 6.1 months prior to onset.

It was uncontrolled infection, other autoimmune disease, pregnancy or lactation that excluded patients. Note on this clonotype: Its antigen remains unknown.

The CDR3 sequence is 15 residues long. V was trimmed by 1 base and J by 5 bases, leaving 14 bases between them. Germline CDR1 is LGHDT and CDR2 is YNNKEL (reference sequence). The source material, RNA transcripts, was used to amplify TCR beta CDR3 regions. TCR CDR3 regions were first amplified by RT-PCR with HTBI primers. TCRdb itself ran the multiplex PCR reads through MiXCR, one entry per CDR3 protein. In the table there are under 600,000 distinct CDR3 sequences, roughly a sixth of which are singletons. This TCR derives from a woman aged 40-49 years with Graves' ophthalmopathy. The chain uses TRBV3-1 and TRBJ1-2; D not resolved. The sequencing sample was made of blood. The CDR3 is CASSQGGLVGYGYTF. The CDR3 region has the DNA TGTGCCAGCAGCCAAGGAGGGTTGGTCGGGTATGGCTACACCTTC.